Listed below are T cell receptor beta chains from one sample, sequenced in a study of early T cells in non-severe SARS-CoV-2 infection. TCRdb reanalysed the 5' RACE reads using MiXCR and keeps one entry per CDR3 protein. In the table there are about 27,000 distinct CDR3 sequences, roughly 5.6% of which are singletons. Sequencing was performed on whole blood. The receptor set was obtained from an adult who was a healthcare worker with PCR-confirmed SARS-CoV-2 infection or an uninfected control (not recorded which). The CDR3 runs from the conserved cysteine through the conserved F or W. Each record gives: V gene, J gene, CDR3 protein.

V: TRBV25-1
J: TRBJ2-1
CDR3: CASSRLADFYNEQFF

V: TRBV5-1
J: TRBJ2-2
CDR3: CASSLVWQGGTGELFF

V: TRBV4-3
J: TRBJ2-1
CDR3: CASSQGIGAGAYNEQFF

V: TRBV7-2
J: TRBJ1-1
CDR3: CASSSTVPDYFF

V: TRBV6-6
J: TRBJ2-7
CDR3: CASSKSGTESYEQYF

V: TRBV10-3
J: TRBJ2-3
CDR3: CAISESLSDTQYF

V: TRBV20-1
J: TRBJ1-6
CDR3: CSAGQGDSPLHF

V: TRBV11-3
J: TRBJ1-1
CDR3: CASSLRGQNAEAFF

V: TRBV7-2
J: TRBJ2-7
CDR3: CASSFHGLTYEQYF

V: TRBV12-3/TRBV12-4
J: TRBJ2-1
CDR3: CASSLMASGTNEQFF

V: TRBV11-2
J: TRBJ2-1
CDR3: CASSLEQGAWNNEQFF

V: TRBV29-1
J: TRBJ2-5
CDR3: CSVEKTSGLYQETQYF

V: TRBV7-2
J: TRBJ2-1
CDR3: CASSLVPGGINEQFF

V: TRBV12-3/TRBV12-4
J: TRBJ1-1
CDR3: CASSQIGASGAFF

V: TRBV18
J: TRBJ2-5
CDR3: CASSPLTSATETQYF

V: TRBV19
J: TRBJ1-5
CDR3: CASTDRGLQGNQPQHF

V: TRBV7-2
J: TRBJ1-5
CDR3: CASSWAGDQPQHF

V: TRBV5-4
J: TRBJ1-1
CDR3: CASSPGQGMNTEAFF

V: TRBV6-6
J: TRBJ1-6
CDR3: CASSHSGGAGNSPLHF

V: TRBV7-8
J: TRBJ2-1
CDR3: CASSWGRTQSEQFF

V: TRBV13
J: TRBJ2-7
CDR3: CASSEGRPSYEQYF

V: TRBV20-1
J: TRBJ1-2
CDR3: CSARDGQGKRYTF

V: TRBV5-4
J: TRBJ1-4
CDR3: CASSYRDTEKLFF

V: TRBV6-1
J: TRBJ1-5
CDR3: CASRSRVGYQPQHF

V: TRBV20-1
J: TRBJ2-7
CDR3: CSATQGAPYEQYF

V: TRBV27
J: TRBJ1-5
CDR3: CASSLFRGSQPQHF

V: TRBV12-3/TRBV12-4
J: TRBJ1-2
CDR3: CASTPRGEAYGYTF

V: TRBV7-2
J: TRBJ1-1
CDR3: CASSSQVGNTEAFF

V: TRBV3-1
J: TRBJ2-7
CDR3: CASSQGYGKSSYEQYF

V: TRBV29-1
J: TRBJ2-5
CDR3: CSCFRFQETQYF

V: TRBV10-3
J: TRBJ1-1
CDR3: CAVWRENTEAFF

V: TRBV5-6
J: TRBJ2-7
CDR3: CASSLGLGEQYF

V: TRBV20-1
J: TRBJ2-3
CDR3: CSASLATDTQYF

V: TRBV11-2
J: TRBJ2-7
CDR3: CASSLVTGSYEQYF

V: TRBV10-2
J: TRBJ2-3
CDR3: CASSAGDTQYF

V: TRBV7-2
J: TRBJ2-1
CDR3: CASSLLPDRRNYNEQFF

V: TRBV7-2
J: TRBJ2-7
CDR3: CASSLARHRYEQYF

V: TRBV5-1
J: TRBJ2-1
CDR3: CASSSGLAGVTEQFF

V: TRBV7-2
J: TRBJ2-1
CDR3: CASSLEAGDNEQFF

V: TRBV28
J: TRBJ1-1
CDR3: CASSLLPGYFTEAFF

V: TRBV7-9
J: TRBJ2-2
CDR3: CASSSLRGAGGELFF

V: TRBV7-9
J: TRBJ2-7
CDR3: CASSLEDTHEQYF

V: TRBV7-2
J: TRBJ1-1
CDR3: CASSFNGEGYTEAFF

V: TRBV2
J: TRBJ2-2
CDR3: CASRRPGQGPVGELFF

V: TRBV7-6
J: TRBJ2-7
CDR3: CATGNSGVEQYF

V: TRBV7-2
J: TRBJ2-1
CDR3: CASSTGTGGLNEQFF

V: TRBV11-2
J: TRBJ2-7
CDR3: CASSLGHDYYEQYF

V: TRBV30
J: TRBJ2-5
CDR3: CAWSEDRSETQYF

V: TRBV30
J: TRBJ2-7
CDR3: CAWNQGSSSYEQYF

V: TRBV5-5
J: TRBJ1-1
CDR3: CASSPVGTEAFF

V: TRBV11-2
J: TRBJ2-2
CDR3: CASSFGNSANTGELFF

V: TRBV19
J: TRBJ1-4
CDR3: CASTPGGLLELFF

V: TRBV6-1
J: TRBJ2-7
CDR3: CASSDRGQGGSEQYF

V: TRBV4-1
J: TRBJ2-2
CDR3: CASSQGGSGTGELFF

V: TRBV20-1
J: TRBJ2-7
CDR3: CSARGPSYEQYF

V: TRBV3-1
J: TRBJ2-1
CDR3: CASSQGQGGNEQFF

V: TRBV20-1
J: TRBJ2-5
CDR3: CSAEDRGASGDPGETQYF